The next 25 T cell receptor beta chains were all read from a single sample in a study of T cells in Graves' hyperthyroidism and ophthalmopathy (dated by TCRdb to between 2017 and 2020). Library creation used multiplex PCR. The listed sequencing device is Illumina HiSeq 2000. The TCR beta CDR3 regions were amplified from the RNA transcripts. A first-round RT-PCR of the TCR CDR3 used the HTBI primer set with the Qiagen OneStep RT-PCR kit. Clones were called with MiXCR by TCRdb after fastp trimmed the public reads at Q25, and only in-frame beta chains were retained. Records with the same CDR3 protein are collapsed into one entry carrying the most frequent genes and DNA. This sample holds approximately 590,000 distinct CDR3 sequences; 46% were observed only once. Clones ranked in the top ten supply about 7.9% of the sample. The sample comprised peripheral blood or thyroid tissue (not recorded which). All receptors derive from a woman in her late teens or twenties with Graves' hyperthyroidism. Donor details come from another sample of the same person, matched by shared clones.

This clonotype was counted a few times. V and J are TRBV20-1 and TRBJ1-1; D is unclear. The CDR3 length is 12 residues. V lost 5 bases and J lost 1, with 8 bases in between. Looked up from germline, CDR1 is DFQATT and CDR2 is SNEGSKA (reference sequence). In DNA form, the CDR3 reads TGCAGTGCTCCCAGTCCGAACACTGAAGCTTTCTTT. Translated, it gives CSAPSPNTEAFF.

This clonotype occurred many times. The V gene is TRBV24-1, the J gene TRBJ2-5; 7 bases line up with TRBD2. The CDR3 loop spans 16 amino acids. Per germline, CDR1 KGHDR and CDR2 SFDVKD. V shed 0 bases and J 2 bases; nucleotides not matched to a gene: 5. CDR3 bases: TGTGCCACCAGTGATTTGCCAGGGCGGGAGCAAGAGACCCAGTACTTC. It codes for CATSDLPGREQETQYF.

This clonotype has at least ten counts. CDR3 region: CASSDDRGDGSPLHF. The CDR3 DNA follows: TGTGCCAGCAGTGACGACAGGGGGGATGGTTCACCCCTCCACTTT. The rearrangement uses TRBV2 and TRBJ1-6; 9 bases are shared with TRBD1. Germline V lookup: CDR1 SNHLY, CDR2 FYNNEI. The CDR3 is 15 residues long. The V gene end was trimmed by 3 bases and the J gene end by 9 bases; junction bases not matched to a gene: 6. The variable domain in full, with the rest retrieved from reference TRBV2 and TRBJ1-6, is EPEVTQTPSHQVTQMGQEVILRCVPISNHLYFYWYRQILGQKVEFLVSFYNNEISEKSEIFDDQFSVERPDGSNFTLKIRSTKLEDSAMYFCASSDDRGDGSPLHFGNGTRLTVT.

V gene TRBV6-1 combines with J gene TRBJ1-1; no definite D call. Trimming cost V 6 bases and J 5 bases, with 1 base left between them. Germline CDR1 MNHNS, CDR2 SASEGT. This CDR3 region has 9 residues. In DNA form, the CDR3 reads TGTGCCAGCAGGACTGAAGCTTTCTTT. Translated, it gives CASRTEAFF.

In this sample, this clonotype turned up once. The rearrangement joins TRBV7-7 to TRBJ2-3; D is perhaps TRBD1 or TRBD2 (5 bases each). CDR1 SSHAT and CDR2 FNYEAQ come from the germline V gene (reference sequence). Trimming took off 11 bases at V and 6 bases at J, with 15 bases between the two ends. CDR3 length equals 12 residues. CDR3 protein: CASGPIVDTQYF. The CDR3 nucleotides are TGTGCCTCGGGGCCGATCGTGGATACGCAGTATTTT.

The sample holds many counts of this clonotype. This rearrangement joins TRBV12-3 or TRBV12-4 to TRBJ1-1; D is possibly TRBD1 (5 bases). The CDR3 contains 12 residues. V was cut by 7 bases and J by 4 bases, with 10 bases left in between. This CDR3 is CASIGRGTEAFF. The CDR3 DNA is TGTGCCAGCATCGGGAGGGGCACTGAAGCTTTCTTT.

This clonotype was detected a few times. The junction departs from germline at one end; a sequencing error may be responsible. The chain employs TRBV7-3 and TRBJ2-6, with D possibly being TRBD2 (7 bases). CDR1 and CDR2 from the germline V gene are SGHTA and FQGTGA. CDR3 size: 17 residues. This CDR3 reads CASSLLAGASEANVLTF. For the CDR3, the DNA is TGTGCCAGCAGCTTATTGGCGGGGGCCTCTGAGGCCAACGTCCTGACTTTC.

This clonotype was picked up one time. The conserved phenylalanine or tryptophan is not found at the CDR3 terminus, so this likely reflects a read error. Because the CDR3's place on the DNA is in doubt, the DNA is left out and the CDR3 is given as listed by TCRdb. The chain combines TRBV7-9 with TRBJ1-2; TRBD1 is taken as the D call from the table, unchecked against the DNA. Termini included, the CDR3 measures 15 amino acids. The V gene's germline CDR1 is SEHNR and CDR2 FQNEAQ (reference sequence). The CDR3 sequence is CASSLDRGLTMATQS.

This clonotype was detected once. The rearrangement uses TRBV29-1 and TRBJ2-5; TRBD2 matches 7 bases. J gave up 2 bases and V 6 bases, and 6 bases lay outside the gene matches. Germline CDR1 is SQVTM and CDR2 is ANQGSEA. The CDR3 runs 13 residues. DNA of the CDR3: TGCAGCGTGGGGGGGGGGTGGCAAGAGACCCAGTACTTC. It codes for CSVGGGWQETQYF. Full variable domain (outside the CDR3, taken from reference TRBV29-1 and TRBJ2-5): SAVISQKPSRDICQRGTSLTIQCQVDSQVTMMFWYRQQPGQSLTLIATANQGSEATYESGFVIDKFPISRPNLTFSTLTVSNMSPEDSSIYLCSVGGGWQETQYFGPGTRLLVL.

Ten or more counts support this clonotype. The chain has TRBV7-3 and TRBJ1-6; tentatively, D is TRBD1 (5 bases). This CDR3 spans 14 amino acids. Germline V gene data show CDR1 as SGHTA and CDR2 as FQGTGA. V was cut by 6 bases and J by 7 bases, with 13 bases left in between. This CDR3 reads CASSRQGGNSPLHF. DNA for the CDR3: TGTGCCAGCAGTCGGCAGGGAGGGAATTCACCCCTCCACTTT.

This clonotype was picked up many times. The chain employs TRBV7-8 and TRBJ2-7, with TRBD1 identical over 11 bases. This CDR3 comprises 14 residues. Germline CDR1 is SGHVS and CDR2 is FQNEAQ. V dropped 4 bases and J dropped 3; count of bases not matched to a gene: 2. This CDR3 is CASSWGTGGYEQYF. Here the CDR3 DNA reads TGTGCCAGCAGCTGGGGGACAGGGGGCTACGAGCAGTACTTC.

This clonotype turned up a few times. The CDR3 reads CASSTGQGALGNTIYF. The CDR3 coding sequence is TGTGCCAGCAGCACTGGACAGGGGGCGCTGGGAAACACCATATATTTT. The chain carries TRBV9 and TRBJ1-3; TRBD1 matches at 11 bases. CDR3 length equals 16 residues. The V gene's germline CDR1 is SGDLS and CDR2 YYNGEE. Germline trimming cut 4 bases from V and 4 bases from J; bases unmatched to any gene: 7.

This clonotype was observed a handful of times. V gene TRBV7-3 combines with J gene TRBJ2-7, with TRBD1 identical over 9 bases. The V gene end was trimmed by 1 base and the J gene end by 2 bases; junction bases not matched to a gene: 6. Germline CDR1 and CDR2: SGHTA and FQGTGA. The CDR3 sequence is 16 residues long. Written as DNA, the CDR3 is TGTGCCAGCAGCTTAAGTTCTGGGACAGGGACCTACGAGCAGTACTTC. Translation: CASSLSSGTGTYEQYF. The full variable domain, rest sourced from reference TRBV7-3 and TRBJ2-7, is GAGVSQTPSNKVTEKGKYVELRCDPISGHTALYWYRQSLGQGPEFLIYFQGTGAADDSGLPNDRFFAVRPEGSVSTLKIQRTERGDSAVYLCASSLSSGTGTYEQYFGPGTRLTVT.

The rearrangement joins TRBV19 to TRBJ2-5; perhaps TRBD1 as D (5 bases). Germline CDR1 LNHDA, CDR2 SQIVND (reference sequence). The CDR3 consists of 13 residues. V was cut by 7 bases and J by 5 bases, with 14 bases left in between. CDR3 loop: CASKAQGGETQYF. CDR3 nucleotides: TGTGCCAGTAAGGCCCAGGGTGGGGAGACCCAGTACTTC.

This clonotype was observed at least ten times. The chain has TRBV9 and TRBJ1-5; D remains unclear. V was trimmed by 7 bases and J by 3 bases, leaving 14 bases between them. This CDR3 has 14 residues. Germline V gene data show CDR1 as SGDLS and CDR2 as YYNGEE. The CDR3: CASGGPGINQPQHF. CDR3 nucleotide sequence: TGTGCCAGCGGCGGACCGGGCATCAATCAGCCCCAGCATTTT. The full variable domain, with the rest looked up from reference TRBV9 and TRBJ1-5, is DSGVTQTPKHLITATGQRVTLRCSPRSGDLSVYWYQQSLDQGLQFLIQYYNGEERAKGNILERFSAQQFPDLHSELNLSSLELGDSALYFCASGGPGINQPQHFGDGTRLSIL.

The gene calls are TRBV25-1 and TRBJ1-1; D ambiguous. Germline CDR1 MGHDK, CDR2 SYGVNS. This CDR3 region has 13 residues. CDR3 sequence (DNA): TGTGCTAGACGAATGGCGATGAACACTGAAGCTTTCTTT. Its protein is CARRMAMNTEAFF. Full variable domain (remainder filled in from reference TRBV25-1 and TRBJ1-1): EADIYQTPRYLVIGTGKKITLECSQTMGHDKMYWYQQDPGMELHLIHYSYGVNSTEKGDLSSESTVSRIRTEHFPLTLESARPSHTSQYLCARRMAMNTEAFFGQGTRLTVV.

This clonotype was detected ten times or more. The chain is built from TRBV10-3 and TRBJ2-5; D tentatively reads TRBD1 or TRBD2 (5 bases each). Germline CDR1 ENHRY, CDR2 SYGVKD. The V end lost 8 bases, the J end lost 4 bases, and 8 bases lay between the germline ends. The CDR3 totals 11 residues. The CDR3 spells CAIGGGETQYF. In DNA form, the CDR3 reads TGTGCCATCGGTGGGGGAGAGACCCAGTACTTC.

This clonotype was observed a few times. The gene calls are TRBV4-2 and TRBJ2-5; 8 nucleotides align to TRBD1. Trimming removed 1 base from V and 3 bases from J; junction bases left unmatched: 10. Germline V lookup: CDR1 LGHNA, CDR2 YNFKEQ. CDR3 length: 17 amino acids. The CDR3 region has the DNA TGTGCCAGCAGCCAAGGGGACAGGTGGACGAGAGAAGAGACCCAGTACTTC. Protein sequence: CASSQGDRWTREETQYF.

This clonotype was detected only a few times. The chain links TRBV5-1 to TRBJ1-2; 9 bases map to TRBD1. Losses at the gene ends were 4 bases for V and 7 bases for J; bases not matched to a gene: 8. The CDR3 covers 14 residues. Germline CDR1 is SGHRS and CDR2 is YFSETQ. The CDR3 bases are TGCGCCAGCAGCGCCCCGGACAGGGGAGGTGGCTACACCTTC. This translates into CASSAPDRGGGYTF.

This clonotype has ten or more counts. V gene TRBV7-3 combines with J gene TRBJ2-7, with D possibly TRBD1 on 6 matching bases. The CDR3 has 13 amino acids. Germline V gene lookup returns CDR1 SGHTA and CDR2 FQGTGA. V shed 3 bases and J shed 5 bases, with 11 bases lying between them. CDR3 coding DNA: TGTGCCAGCAGCTTGGGGGCACGGGACGAGCAGTACTTC. It encodes CASSLGARDEQYF.

V gene TRBV29-1 combines with J gene TRBJ1-1; maybe TRBD1 (6 bases). Germline V lookup: CDR1 SQVTM, CDR2 ANQGSEA. Trimming left V 3 bases short and J 11 bases short, with 19 bases between. CDR3 length equals 13 residues. The CDR3 nucleotides are TGCAGCGTTGATGACGGGAGGGGGTTTAAGGCTTTCTTT. It codes for CSVDDGRGFKAFF.

This clonotype was detected ten times or more. This chain uses TRBV7-6 with TRBJ1-5; D is undetermined. Per the germline V gene, CDR1 is SGHVS and CDR2 is FNYEAQ. Trimming removed 0 bases at V and 4 bases at J, with 4 bases between. This CDR3 spans 13 amino acids. CDR3 coding DNA: TGTGCCAGCAGCTTAGCCACGAATCAGCCCCAGCATTTT. Its translation is CASSLATNQPQHF.

J is TRBJ2-7 and V is TRBV6-5; 10 positions match TRBD2. Germline CDR1 MNHEY, CDR2 SVGAGI. The CDR3 has 15 residues. J was trimmed by 2 bases and V by 6 bases; bases with no gene match: 7. This chain's CDR3 is CASSPTTSGTYEQYF. The CDR3 coding sequence is TGTGCCAGCAGCCCAACTACTAGCGGGACCTACGAGCAGTACTTC.

The chain joins TRBV19 to TRBJ2-2; tentative D call: TRBD1 (6 bases). The CDR3 covers 14 residues. CDR1 is LNHDA, CDR2 SQIVND, per germline (reference sequence). The germline V and J ends were trimmed by 4 bases and 5 bases, with 11 bases remaining between them. The CDR3 region has the DNA TGTGCCAGTAGTACAGGGGTTGTGACCGGGGAGCTGTTTTTT. Its translation: CASSTGVVTGELFF.

In its sample, this clonotype was seen many times. The chain is built from TRBV2 and TRBJ2-6; TRBD1 agrees at 10 bases. The germline gives CDR1 SNHLY, CDR2 FYNNEI. V lost 8 bases, J lost 4 bases, and 5 bases stayed unmatched. CDR3 length: 15 residues. CDR3: CASQTGGGGANVLTF. CDR3 in DNA: TGTGCCAGCCAGACAGGGGGCGGCGGGGCCAACGTCCTGACTTTC.